The entry that follows covers one TCR beta chain sequence. No antigen is known for it. The entry originates in a study of shared clonotypes between healthy human individuals. V lost 11 bases, J lost 3 bases, and 16 bases stayed unmatched. Germline V lookup: CDR1 ENHRY, CDR2 SYGVKD. This CDR3 spans 16 amino acids. Study-level results: Clonotype sharing among donors, it was expected, would be affected by sequencing depth.

As processed by the authors: As immunoSEQ supplied junction-only sequences (without quality scores), filtering differed. Sequenced by immunoSEQ multiplex PCR; TCRdb stores in-frame clones only, minus some. For V, J and clone size, that table is used; D and trimming come from the DNA. The table records roughly 2.5 million clones, approximately 94% of them present only once. Sequenced material: naive CD4+ T cells sorted from blood. The subset here: CD45RA+ positively selected. This receptor was taken from a man in his late teens or twenties in good health. The rearrangement uses TRBV10-3 and TRBJ2-3; 8 nucleotides match TRBD2. For the CDR3, the DNA is TGTGCCTCAACTGAAATCGAGGCGGGAGGAACAGATACGCAGTATTTT. This sequence encodes CASTEIEAGGTDTQYF.